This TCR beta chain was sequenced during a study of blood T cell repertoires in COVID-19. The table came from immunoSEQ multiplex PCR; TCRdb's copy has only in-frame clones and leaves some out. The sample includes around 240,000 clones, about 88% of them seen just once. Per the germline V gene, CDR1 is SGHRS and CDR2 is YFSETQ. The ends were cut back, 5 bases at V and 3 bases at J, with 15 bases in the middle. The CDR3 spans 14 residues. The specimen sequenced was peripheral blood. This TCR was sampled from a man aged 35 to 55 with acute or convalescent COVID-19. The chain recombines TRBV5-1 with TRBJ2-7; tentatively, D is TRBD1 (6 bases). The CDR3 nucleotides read TGCGCCAGCAGGGGTGGGACACAATACTACGAGCAGTACTTC. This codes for CASRGGTQYYEQYF.